Shown below are 21 T cell receptor beta chains from a single sample sequenced in a study of blood T cell repertoires in COVID-19. This table comes from immunoSEQ multiplex PCR, and its TCRdb copy is limited to in-frame clones, with some not included. The top ten hold about 3.4% of the sample, which has about 68,000 clones, 70% to 90% seen once. Sequenced input: peripheral blood. The receptors stem from a woman in her forties or fifties with COVID-19, enrolled during active disease.

Only a few counts were recorded for this clone. V is TRBV10-2 and J is TRBJ1-6; the D is unclear. Trimming took 7 bases from V and 8 from J, leaving 12 bases between them. The CDR3 loop spans 13 amino acids. CDR1 is WSHSY, CDR2 SAAADI, per germline. CDR3: CASMGSPYSPLHF. The CDR3 DNA follows: TGCGCCAGCATGGGCAGTCCGTATTCACCCCTCCACTTT.

The chain employs TRBV14 and TRBJ1-6; weak D call: TRBD1 (5 bases). Trimming took 1 base from V and 6 from J, leaving 10 bases between them. Germline lookup yields CDR1 SGHDN and CDR2 FVKESK. The CDR3 is made up of 15 amino acids. Here the CDR3 DNA reads TGTGCCAGCAGCCAAGTGGGGGGAGGTAATTCACCCCTCCACTTT. It specifies CASSQVGGGNSPLHF.

V gene TRBV19 combines with J gene TRBJ2-5, with D possibly matching TRBD2 (6 bases). V was cut by 11 bases and J by 1 base, with 20 bases left in between. This CDR3 region has 15 residues. Germline CDR1 reads LNHDA; CDR2 reads SQIVND (reference sequence). In nucleotides, the CDR3 is TGTGCCGTTTCCGACAATGGGACTCCCCAAGAGACCCAGTACTTC. This gives the protein CAVSDNGTPQETQYF. Full variable domain (remainder filled in from reference TRBV19 and TRBJ2-5): DGGITQSPKYLFRKEGQNVTLSCEQNLNHDAMYWYRQDPGQGLRLIYYSQIVNDFQKGDIAEGYSVSREKKESFPLTVTSAQKNPTAFYLCAVSDNGTPQETQYFGPGTRLLVL.

This chain uses TRBV13 with TRBJ2-7, with TRBD2 as a possible D gene (5 bases). Trimming removed 3 bases from V and 5 bases from J, with 14 bases in between. This CDR3 is 14 amino acids long. Looked up from germline, CDR1 is PRHDT and CDR2 is FYEKMQ (reference sequence). The CDR3 sequence is CASSFREMSDEQYF. For the CDR3, the DNA is TGTGCCAGCAGCTTCCGGGAAATGAGTGACGAGCAGTACTTC.

The V and J genes are TRBV30 and TRBJ1-1, with D possibly matching TRBD1 (5 bases). This CDR3 is 14 amino acids long. V was clipped by 1 base and J by 5 bases, with 14 bases between them. CDR1 GTSNPN and CDR2 SVGIG come from the germline V gene (reference sequence). CDR3 DNA sequence: TGTGCCTGGAGTGCCCAAAGGGGCGGAACTGAAGCTTTCTTT. It is translated as CAWSAQRGGTEAFF.

V and J are TRBV27 and TRBJ1-4, with a weak D call TRBD1 (5 bases). The V and J ends lost 4 bases and 4 bases respectively, with 10 bases between them. Germline CDR1 and CDR2: MNHEY and SMNVEV (reference sequence). CDR3 size: 14 residues. CDR3 coding DNA: TGTGCCAGCAGTTCCCGGACACGTAATGAAAAACTGTTTTTT. Translation: CASSSRTRNEKLFF.

The genes are TRBV6-6 and TRBJ1-3; the D gene is possibly TRBD1 (6 bases). Germline V gene lookup returns CDR1 MNHNY and CDR2 SVGAGI (reference sequence). The V gene lost 0 bases and the J gene lost 0 bases, with 6 bases spanning the gap. The CDR3 totals 15 residues. The CDR3 here is CASSYSDSSGNTIYF. As DNA, the CDR3 is TGTGCCAGCAGTTACTCGGACAGCTCTGGAAACACCATATATTTT.

The rearrangement links TRBV3-1 (or the pseudogene TRBV3-2) to TRBJ1-1; D is undetermined. With 0 bases removed from V and 4 bases from J, the gap between germline ends came to 15 bases. CDR1 LGHDT and CDR2 YNNKEL come from the germline V gene (reference sequence). The CDR3 has 16 amino acids. CDR3 loop: CASSQDRGGLGTEAFF. CDR3 in DNA: TGTGCCAGCAGCCAAGATAGAGGAGGGTTGGGCACTGAAGCTTTCTTT.

The chain links TRBV13 to TRBJ2-1; 9 bases are shared with TRBD2. This CDR3 contains 16 residues. The ends lost 2 bases at V and 9 bases at J; junction bases unmatched: 11. Germline V CDR1 and CDR2: PRHDT, FYEKMQ (reference sequence). The CDR3 spells CASSLSAGGPLIEQFF. DNA of the CDR3: TGTGCCAGCAGCTTAAGTGCGGGAGGGCCATTAATTGAGCAGTTCTTC.

V is TRBV30 and J is TRBJ2-2; D is possibly TRBD2 (6 bases). This CDR3 has 18 amino acids. Germline loops: CDR1 GTSNPN, CDR2 SVGIG (reference sequence). Trimming took off 0 bases at V and 2 bases at J, with 19 bases between the two ends. The CDR3 loop is CAWSVKFLVAVNTGELFF. CDR3 in DNA: TGTGCCTGGAGTGTAAAATTTTTGGTAGCGGTTAACACCGGGGAGCTGTTTTTT.

The chain uses TRBV19 and TRBJ1-1; no clear D. V lost 6 bases, J lost 4 bases, and 18 bases lay in between. CDR1 is LNHDA, CDR2 SQIVND, per germline (reference sequence). The length of the CDR3 is 15 residues. DNA for the CDR3: TGTGCCAGTAGACCGCTCGAGATCCGGGGCACTGAAGCTTTCTTT. This translates into CASRPLEIRGTEAFF.

V usage is TRBV7-3 and J usage is TRBJ2-1; 9 bases map to TRBD2. V was clipped by 5 bases and J by 7 bases; unmatched bases: 9. The germline V gene encodes CDR1 SGHTA and CDR2 FQGTGA. The CDR3 covers 15 residues. The CDR3 spells CASSLLTSGMNEQFF. CDR3 coding DNA: TGTGCCAGCAGCCTGCTGACTAGCGGAATGAATGAGCAGTTCTTC.

This clone occurred a few times. This chain links TRBV10-1 with TRBJ2-7, with TRBD1 matching over 8 bases. The germline V gene encodes CDR1 WNHNN and CDR2 SYGVQD (reference sequence). The CDR3 has 13 amino acids. With 6 bases clipped from V and 3 bases from J, the junction kept 4 bases outside the gene matches. CDR3 protein: CASRAGTGYEQYF. The CDR3 DNA reads as TGCGCCAGCAGGGCAGGGACAGGCTACGAGCAGTACTTC.

The chain couples TRBV3-1 (or the pseudogene TRBV3-2) to TRBJ2-1; D remains unclear. Trimming removed 1 base at V and 6 bases at J, with 10 bases between. The CDR3 runs to 14 residues. Germline V lookup: CDR1 LGHDT, CDR2 YNNKEL (reference sequence). CDR3 region: CASSQGRVSNEQFF. CDR3 DNA: TGTGCCAGCAGCCAAGGGAGAGTATCCAATGAGCAGTTCTTC.

This clone has a single count. J is TRBJ2-5 and V is TRBV7-2, with a weak D call TRBD2 (5 bases). Per the germline V gene, CDR1 is SGHTA and CDR2 is FQGNSA. The CDR3 consists of 13 residues. Trimming took off 5 bases at V and 7 bases at J, with 14 bases between the two ends. CDR3 coding DNA: TGTGCCAGCAGCCCTGGCGGTCGGGGGACCCAGTACTTC. The encoded protein is CASSPGGRGTQYF.

The CDR3 nucleotides are TGTGCCAGCAGTCGAGAGCCCGTACGCTATGGCTACACCTTC. This translates into CASSREPVRYGYTF. The V gene is TRBV28, the J gene TRBJ1-2; D ambiguous. Trimming shortened V by 5 bases and J by 4 bases, and 14 bases separated the two germline ends. Per germline, CDR1 MDHEN and CDR2 SYDVKM. This CDR3 region has 14 residues.

In this sample, this clone turned up a few times. The CDR3 loop is CASSPWTSGTTDTQYF. CDR3 DNA sequence: TGTGCCAGCAGTCCCTGGACTAGCGGGACCACAGATACGCAGTATTTT. The chain combines TRBV27 with TRBJ2-3, with 12 bases fitting TRBD2. The trim removed 5 bases at V and 2 bases at J, leaving 5 bases unmatched. The CDR3 has 16 residues. Germline CDR1 and CDR2: MNHEY and SMNVEV (reference sequence).

The V call is TRBV5-1, the J call TRBJ1-1; tentatively, D is TRBD1 (6 bases). Germline CDR1 is SGHRS and CDR2 is YFSETQ. This CDR3 comprises 14 residues. V was clipped by 0 bases and J by 2 bases, with 8 bases between them. The DNA of the CDR3 is TGCGCCAGCAGCTTGGGTGGGGGCAACACTGAAGCTTTCTTT. It specifies CASSLGGGNTEAFF.

The chain combines TRBV29-1 with TRBJ2-1; TRBD1 agrees at 9 bases. The CDR3 is made up of 16 amino acids. Germline V gene data show CDR1 as SQVTM and CDR2 as ANQGSEA. The junction had 10 bases not matched to a gene; V was cut back by 5 bases and J by 2 bases. In DNA, the CDR3 is TGCAGCGTTCCTACCACAGGGGGCGCCGCCTACAATGAGCAGTTCTTC. Translation: CSVPTTGGAAYNEQFF.

This chain joins TRBV29-1 and TRBJ1-1; 8 bases are shared with TRBD1. This CDR3 contains 13 residues. Germline CDR1 is SQVTM and CDR2 is ANQGSEA. The V segment lost 7 bases and the J segment 3 bases; nucleotides outside the gene matches: 7. CDR3 sequence reads: CSGDRYKDTEAFF. Here the CDR3 DNA reads TGCAGCGGGGACAGGTATAAGGACACTGAAGCTTTCTTT.

The CDR3 loop reads CASSLVTGEAFF. CDR3 DNA sequence: TGTGCCAGCAGCTTAGTTACAGGGGAAGCTTTCTTT. The chain joins TRBV7-6 to TRBJ1-1, with D perhaps TRBD1 (6 bases). The CDR3 loop spans 12 amino acids. V was trimmed by 1 base and J by 8 bases, leaving 8 bases between them. Germline V lookup: CDR1 SGHVS, CDR2 FNYEAQ.